One and the same sample provided the 19 T cell receptor beta chains below, sequenced in a study of identifying expanded T cells in peripheral blood. This table comes from immunoSEQ multiplex PCR, and its TCRdb copy is limited to in-frame clones, with some not included. This table holds tens of thousands of clones, approximately 86% found once. The sample was blood. These TCRs come from a person aged 18 to 70 in good health.

This chain uses TRBV30 with TRBJ2-5, with 7 bases aligning to TRBD1. CDR1 is GTSNPN and CDR2 is SVGIG in the germline V gene (reference sequence). The V gene end was trimmed by 3 bases and the J gene end by 3 bases; junction bases not matched to a gene: 7. The CDR3 loop spans 14 amino acids. Here the CDR3 DNA reads TGTGCCTGGAGCGAAAGGGGGCGCGAAGAGACCCAGTACTTC. Protein: CAWSERGREETQYF.

The rearrangement joins TRBV2 to TRBJ2-2, with D perhaps TRBD1 or TRBD2 (5 bases each). Germline-derived CDR1 and CDR2 are SNHLY and FYNNEI. Trimming pared 6 bases from V and 2 bases from J, leaving 13 bases between. The CDR3 sequence is 15 residues long. The CDR3: CASRTEGPNTGELFF. In nucleotides, the CDR3 is TGTGCCAGCAGGACCGAGGGACCTAACACCGGGGAGCTGTTTTTT.

This chain connects TRBV5-1 to TRBJ2-3; D is perhaps TRBD1 (6 bases). This CDR3 spans 15 amino acids. Germline loops: CDR1 SGHRS, CDR2 YFSETQ. V gave up 4 bases and J gave up 2 bases, with 14 bases separating them. The DNA of the CDR3 is TGCGCCAGCAGCCCTGACAGGCAAGACACAGATACGCAGTATTTT. The encoded protein is CASSPDRQDTDTQYF.

This sequence joins TRBV5-1 and TRBJ2-7; TRBD2 matches at 14 bases. CDR1 and CDR2 (germline): SGHRS, YFSETQ. The CDR3 sequence is 14 residues long. Unmatched junction bases numbered 3, after V lost 4 bases and J lost 6 bases. The CDR3 region is CASSPGTSGSEQYF. The CDR3 region has the DNA TGCGCCAGCAGCCCTGGGACTAGCGGGAGCGAGCAGTACTTC. Variable domain in full (rest from reference TRBV5-1 and TRBJ2-7): KAGVTQTPRYLIKTRGQQVTLSCSPISGHRSVSWYQQTPGQGLQFLFEYFSETQRNKGNFPGRFSGRQFSNSRSEMNVSTLELGDSALYLCASSPGTSGSEQYFGPGTRLTVT.

The chain employs TRBV11-2 and TRBJ1-1; 7 bases map to TRBD1. Losses at the gene ends were 0 bases for V and 4 bases for J; bases not matched to a gene: 2. The CDR3 extends over 14 amino acids. CDR1 and CDR2 (germline): SGHAT, FQNNGV. The chain's CDR3 is CASSLDTGVTEAFF. CDR3 bases: TGTGCCAGCAGCTTAGATACAGGGGTCACTGAAGCTTTCTTT.

This chain connects TRBV30 to TRBJ1-2; D may be TRBD1 (5 bases). The CDR3 length is 12 residues. V was clipped by 4 bases and J by 12 bases, with 18 bases between them. Germline-derived CDR1 and CDR2 are GTSNPN and SVGIG (reference sequence). This chain's CDR3 is CAWTLTRGKNTF. As DNA, the CDR3 is TGTGCCTGGACCCTCACGCGGGGGAAGAACACCTTC.

This clone was counted at least ten times. The genes are TRBV4-1 and TRBJ1-1; weak D call: TRBD1 (6 bases). Germline V lookup: CDR1 MGHRA, CDR2 YSYEKL. V was clipped by 0 bases and J by 5 bases, with 13 bases between them. This CDR3 comprises 15 residues. CDR3 nucleotides: TGCGCCAGCAGCCAAGAGACAGGTAGAAGGACTGAAGCTTTCTTT. Residues: CASSQETGRRTEAFF.

V gene TRBV18 combines with J gene TRBJ2-7, with TRBD2 as a possible D gene (5 bases). CDR1 KGHSH and CDR2 LQKENI come from the germline V gene. The V gene lost 6 bases and the J gene lost 3 bases, with 12 bases spanning the gap. CDR3 size: 13 residues. The CDR3 protein is CASSRTGGYEQYF. DNA of the CDR3: TGTGCCAGCTCTCGAACCGGAGGCTACGAGCAGTACTTC.

The chain is built from TRBV5-1 and TRBJ1-1; 7 bases are shared with TRBD1. The CDR3 is 13 amino acids. V lost 0 bases and J lost 5; bases outside the gene matches: 1. In germline, CDR1 is SGHRS, CDR2 YFSETQ. The CDR3 spells CASSLDRGTEAFF. CDR3 sequence (DNA): TGCGCCAGCAGCTTGGACAGGGGAACTGAAGCTTTCTTT.

The chain recombines TRBV19 with TRBJ1-1; 7 bases agree with TRBD1. Germline V CDR1 and CDR2: LNHDA, SQIVND (reference sequence). The CDR3 spans 14 residues. The V segment lost 3 bases and the J segment 4 bases; nucleotides outside the gene matches: 5. In DNA form, the CDR3 reads TGTGCCAGTAGTATTGGTGCAGGGGGCACTGAAGCTTTCTTT. This sequence encodes CASSIGAGGTEAFF.

The chain links TRBV28 to TRBJ2-1, with D maybe TRBD2 (6 bases). Deletions cut 5 bases from V and 0 bases from J, with 11 bases between. Germline-derived CDR1 and CDR2 are MDHEN and SYDVKM. This CDR3 has 15 residues. In DNA form, the CDR3 reads TGTGCCAGCAGTGAAGACGGGAGCTCCTACAATGAGCAGTTCTTC. Its translation is CASSEDGSSYNEQFF. The whole variable domain, filled in from reference TRBV28 and TRBJ2-1, reads DVKVTQSSRYLVKRTGEKVFLECVQDMDHENMFWYRQDPGLGLRLIYFSYDVKMKEKGDIPEGYSVSREKKERFSLILESASTNQTSMYLCASSEDGSSYNEQFFGPGTRLTVL.

The chain links TRBV6-1 to TRBJ1-2; D is perhaps TRBD1 (5 bases). The CDR3 runs to 14 residues. The V end lost 2 bases, the J end lost 4 bases, and 11 bases lay between the germline ends. Germline loops: CDR1 MNHNS, CDR2 SASEGT. The CDR3 reads CASSEQGGIYGYTF. CDR3 coding DNA: TGTGCCAGCAGTGAACAGGGAGGGATCTATGGCTACACCTTC.

The DNA of the CDR3 is TGTGCCAGCAATAGGGACGGTGCCGGCTATGGCTACACCTTC. Residues: CASNRDGAGYGYTF. The chain is built from TRBV6-1 and TRBJ1-2; tentatively, D is TRBD1 (5 bases). The CDR3 is 14 residues long. Germline V gene data show CDR1 as MNHNS and CDR2 as SASEGT. V lost 7 bases and J lost 4, with 16 bases in between.

In its sample, this clone was seen a few times. The rearrangement links TRBV5-1 to TRBJ1-1, with a weak D call TRBD1 (5 bases). V lost 3 bases, J lost 4 bases, and 13 bases lay in between. CDR3 length: 14 amino acids. Germline V lookup: CDR1 SGHRS, CDR2 YFSETQ. The CDR3 DNA reads as TGCGCCAGCAGCTGGGGAACAGGTGGCACTGAAGCTTTCTTT. This encodes CASSWGTGGTEAFF.

The chain combines TRBV21-1 with TRBJ1-6; the table's D call, TRBD1, was not checked against the DNA. TRBV21-1 represents a pseudogene. The CDR3 totals 15 residues. The CDR3 here is CASSKSRPDTSPLHF. The CDR3, as DNA: TGTGCCAGCAGCAAATCTCGGCCGGACACATCACCCCTCCACTTT.

The chain uses TRBV7-8 and TRBJ2-7; 10 bases agree with TRBD1. The CDR3 consists of 16 residues. The trim removed 5 bases at V and 3 bases at J, leaving 10 bases unmatched. Germline CDR1 and CDR2: SGHVS and FQNEAQ. The CDR3 region is CASSQSRQGANYEQYF. DNA for the CDR3: TGTGCCAGCAGCCAGAGCAGACAGGGGGCAAACTACGAGCAGTACTTC. Supplemented by reference TRBV7-8 and TRBJ2-7, the full variable domain reads GAGVSQSPRYKVAKRGQDVALRCDPISGHVSLFWYQQALGQGPEFLTYFQNEAQLDKSGLPSDRFFAERPEGSVSTLKIQRTQQEDSAVYLCASSQSRQGANYEQYFGPGTRLTVT.

This chain links TRBV7-9 with TRBJ1-1, with TRBD1 matching 7 bases. Germline trimming cut 4 bases from V and 8 bases from J; bases unmatched to any gene: 19. CDR3 length equals 17 residues. CDR1 is SEHNR and CDR2 is FQNEAQ in the germline V gene (reference sequence). DNA for the CDR3: TGTGCCAGCAGCTCTCACTACCGGACAGGTAGTAGGAGGGAAGCTTTCTTT. Its translation is CASSSHYRTGSRREAFF.

The rearrangement links TRBV7-6 to TRBJ1-4; tentatively, D is TRBD1 (6 bases). Trimming removed 1 base at V and 2 bases at J, with 11 bases between. Germline CDR1 SGHVS, CDR2 FNYEAQ. The CDR3 extends over 16 amino acids. The CDR3 DNA is TGTGCCAGCAGCTTAGGCAGGGGTGGCACTAATGAAAAACTGTTTTTT. Amino acids: CASSLGRGGTNEKLFF.

Worth noting for this clone: One junction end does not reproduce the germline sequence, and a read error may be involved. J is TRBJ1-2 and V is TRBV7-3, with a weak D call TRBD1 (5 bases). Germline loops: CDR1 SGHTA, CDR2 FQGTGA. This CDR3 is built from 14 residues. CDR3 amino acids: CASSLNSAGGTMVF. The CDR3 coding sequence is TGTGCCAGCAGCTTAAACTCGGCTGGCGGGACGATGGTGTTC. Full variable domain (remainder filled in from reference TRBV7-3 and TRBJ1-2): GAGVSQTPSNKVTEKGKYVELRCDPISGHTALYWYRQSLGQGPEFLIYFQGTGAADDSGLPNDRFFAVRPEGSVSTLKIQRTERGDSAVYLCASSLNSAGGTMVFGSGTRLTVV.